This T cell receptor (beta chain) was retrieved from a study of blood T cell repertoires in COVID-19. At the level of the study: The United States, Italy and Spain supplied acute and convalescent COVID-19 samples. PBMCs, B-cell-depleted T cells, or T cells were the source of the cDNA or gDNA that made up the material.

As originally analysed: How many nucleated cells were present was estimated from reference gene primer amplification. Repertoires were generated with immunoSEQ multiplex PCR, while TCRdb's copy carries only in-frame clones and drops some. For V, J and clone size, that table is used; D and trimming come from the DNA. The table includes about 300,000 clones, about 82% detected once. This clone was seen just once. This CDR3 region has 13 residues. CDR1 and CDR2 from the germline V gene are SGHTA and FQGTGA. The V and J ends lost 5 bases and 1 base respectively, with 8 bases between them. Sequencing input: peripheral blood. The origin of this receptor is a woman in her fifties or sixties with acute or convalescent COVID-19. The V gene is TRBV7-3, the J gene TRBJ1-1, with D possibly TRBD1 on 5 matching bases. The CDR3 sequence is CASSRQPNTEAFF. The CDR3, as DNA: TGTGCCAGCAGCAGACAGCCGAACACTGAAGCTTTCTTT.